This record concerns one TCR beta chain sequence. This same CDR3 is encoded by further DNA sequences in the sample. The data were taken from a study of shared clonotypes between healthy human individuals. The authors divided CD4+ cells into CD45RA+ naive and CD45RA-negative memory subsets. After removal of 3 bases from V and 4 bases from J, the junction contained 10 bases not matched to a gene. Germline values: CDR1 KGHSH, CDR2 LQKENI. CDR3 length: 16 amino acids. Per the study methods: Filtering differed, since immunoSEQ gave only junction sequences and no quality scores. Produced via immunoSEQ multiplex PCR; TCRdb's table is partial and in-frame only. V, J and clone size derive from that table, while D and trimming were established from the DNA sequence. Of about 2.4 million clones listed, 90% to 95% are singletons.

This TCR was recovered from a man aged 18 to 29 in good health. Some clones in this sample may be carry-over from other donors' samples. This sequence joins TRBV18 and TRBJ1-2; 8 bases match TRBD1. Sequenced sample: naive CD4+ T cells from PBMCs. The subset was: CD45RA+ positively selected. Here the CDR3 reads CASSPPSGQGAYGYTF. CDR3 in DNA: TGTGCCAGCTCACCCCCGTCGGGGCAGGGGGCCTATGGCTACACCTTC.